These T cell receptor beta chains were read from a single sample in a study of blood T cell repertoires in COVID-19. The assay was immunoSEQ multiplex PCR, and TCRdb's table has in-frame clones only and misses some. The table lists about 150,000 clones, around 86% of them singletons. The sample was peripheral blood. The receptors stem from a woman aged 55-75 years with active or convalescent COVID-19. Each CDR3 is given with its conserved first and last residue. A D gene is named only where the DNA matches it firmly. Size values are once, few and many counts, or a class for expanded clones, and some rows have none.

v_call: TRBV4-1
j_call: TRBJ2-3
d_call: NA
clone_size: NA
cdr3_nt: TGCGCCAGCAGCCAAGGAAGCCAGGGGGGTATCACAGATACGCAGTATTTT
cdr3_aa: CASSQGSQGGITDTQYF

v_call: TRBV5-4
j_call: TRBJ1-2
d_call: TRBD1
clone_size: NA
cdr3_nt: TGTGCCAGCAGCTTGGCAGGGGGACATAACTATGGCTACACCTTC
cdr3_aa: CASSLAGGHNYGYTF

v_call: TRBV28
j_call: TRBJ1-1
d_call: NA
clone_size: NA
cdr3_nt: TGTGCCAGCGGCGCCCCGGGGGGGACTGAAGCTTTCTTT
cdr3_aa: CASGAPGGTEAFF

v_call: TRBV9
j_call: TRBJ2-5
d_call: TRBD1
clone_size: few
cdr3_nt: TGTGCCAGCAGCGCACGGACAGGGTTGGAAGAGACCCAGTACTTC
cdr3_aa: CASSARTGLEETQYF

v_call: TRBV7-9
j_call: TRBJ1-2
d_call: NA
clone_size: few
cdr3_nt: TGTGCCAGCAGCTTAAATGCCTACGGGGGGCCGCGGAACTATGGCTACACCTTC
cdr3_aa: CASSLNAYGGPRNYGYTF

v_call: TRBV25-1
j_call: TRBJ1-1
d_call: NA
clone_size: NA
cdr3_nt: TGTGCCAGCATGTCGGCAGGGGCGGCTGAAGCTTTCTTT
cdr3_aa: CASMSAGAAEAFF

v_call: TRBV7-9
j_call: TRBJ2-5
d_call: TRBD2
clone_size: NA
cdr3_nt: TGTGCCAGCAGCACTTGGGGAGCGGGGGCCCAAGAGACCCAGTACTTC
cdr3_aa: CASSTWGAGAQETQYF

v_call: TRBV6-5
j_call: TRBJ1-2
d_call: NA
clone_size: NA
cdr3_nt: TGTGCCAGCAGTTACTCTAGCGGGGCTAACTATGGCTACACCTTC
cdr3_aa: CASSYSSGANYGYTF

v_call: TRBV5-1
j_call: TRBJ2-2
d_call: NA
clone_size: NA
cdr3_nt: TGCGCCAGCCGTCCCCCGGGAACCGGGGAGCTGTTTTTT
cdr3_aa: CASRPPGTGELFF

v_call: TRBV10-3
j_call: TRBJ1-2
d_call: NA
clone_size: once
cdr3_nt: TGTGCCATCAGTGGCGGGACCGACTATGGCTACACCTTC
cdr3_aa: CAISGGTDYGYTF

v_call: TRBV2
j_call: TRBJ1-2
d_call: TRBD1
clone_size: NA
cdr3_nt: TGTGCCAGCACCTCCGGACAGGTATTTTATGGCTACACCTTC
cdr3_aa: CASTSGQVFYGYTF

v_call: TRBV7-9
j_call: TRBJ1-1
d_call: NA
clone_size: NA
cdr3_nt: TGTGCCAGCAGCTTCCTGGAGGTTTCTGAAGCTTTCTTT
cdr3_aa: CASSFLEVSEAFF

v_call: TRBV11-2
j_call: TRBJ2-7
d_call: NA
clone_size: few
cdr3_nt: TGTGCCAGCAGTCAAACAACAGGGTCCTACGAGCAGTACTTC
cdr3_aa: CASSQTTGSYEQYF